The 24 T cell receptor beta chains presented below share a single source sample, sequenced in a study of OX40 agonist ivuxolimab in advanced cancers. Clones were read by immunoSEQ multiplex PCR, and TCRdb kept only the in-frame ones, dropping some. Among fewer than 95,000 clones, 92% were seen once, and the ten largest hold about 3.4%. The sample here was CD4+ or CD8+ T cells sorted from blood, taken in a trial of the OX40 agonist ivuxolimab. The origin of the receptors is an adult with an advanced solid tumor such as melanoma, head and neck, liver or kidney cancer.

V and J are TRBV9 and TRBJ1-1; a weak D match, TRBD1 (6 bases). Trimming pared 0 bases from V and 5 bases from J, leaving 11 bases between. The germline CDR1 and CDR2 sequences are SGDLS and YYNGEE. The CDR3 runs 14 residues. For the CDR3, the DNA is TGTGCCAGCAGCGTAGGTGCAGGGGCGACTGAAGCTTTCTTT. Its protein is CASSVGAGATEAFF.

The chain couples TRBV11-3 to TRBJ2-1; D may be TRBD2 (6 bases). CDR3 length: 14 residues. Germline loops: CDR1 SGHNT, CDR2 YENEEA. V was shortened by 1 base and J by 6 bases, with 10 bases between the two germline ends. CDR3 DNA: TGTGCCAGCAGCTTAGTTGGGGAGGCCAATGAGCAGTTCTTC. It yields the protein CASSLVGEANEQFF.

A single count supports this clone. V and J are TRBV4-1 and TRBJ2-7, with D unclear. Germline V gene lookup returns CDR1 MGHRA and CDR2 YSYEKL. Between the trimmed V and J ends, which lost 0 bases and 1 base, there was a span of 4 bases. The CDR3 runs to 13 residues. The CDR3 coding sequence is TGCGCCAGCAGCCAAGAAGGGTCCTACGAGCAGTACTTC. This encodes CASSQEGSYEQYF.

This chain connects TRBV9 to TRBJ1-1, with no clear D. V lost 3 bases, J lost 5 bases, and 17 bases lay in between. The CDR3 has 15 amino acids. CDR1 and CDR2 from the germline V gene are SGDLS and YYNGEE. The CDR3 DNA is TGTGCCAGCAGCGCGCGTACCTCTGAAGGTACTGAAGCTTTCTTT. It specifies CASSARTSEGTEAFF.

The genes are TRBV6-6 and TRBJ1-1; TRBD1 agrees at 8 bases. The CDR3 covers 14 residues. Losses at the gene ends were 4 bases for V and 2 bases for J; bases not matched to a gene: 3. CDR1 MNHNY and CDR2 SVGAGI come from the germline V gene (reference sequence). This CDR3 is CASSFDRGNTEAFF. The CDR3 DNA reads as TGTGCCAGCAGTTTTGACAGGGGTAACACTGAAGCTTTCTTT.

The gene calls are TRBV27 and TRBJ2-1; a weak D match, TRBD2 (5 bases). V lost 2 bases to trimming and J lost 6 bases, with 14 bases between them. The CDR3 has 15 residues. Germline CDR1 and CDR2: MNHEY and SMNVEV (reference sequence). CDR3 DNA: TGTGCCAGCAGTTTAGGACTGTCGATTACCAATGAGCAGTTCTTC. This translates into CASSLGLSITNEQFF.

This chain links TRBV2 with TRBJ1-1; the D gene is possibly TRBD1 (6 bases). The V gene's germline CDR1 is SNHLY and CDR2 FYNNEI. The CDR3 spans 10 residues. Trimming cost V 7 bases and J 8 bases, with 8 bases left between them. The CDR3 nucleotides are TGTGCCAGCACCGGGACAGAAGCTTTCTTT. As protein: CASTGTEAFF.

The chain joins TRBV27 to TRBJ2-1; 12 bases are shared with TRBD2. V trimming: 4 bases; J trimming: 13 bases; junction bases outside the gene matches: 8. The germline V gene has CDR1 MNHEY and CDR2 SMNVEV (reference sequence). CDR3 length equals 14 residues. The CDR3 nucleotides are TGTGCCAGCAGTTCTGGACTAGCGGGGCCAAGTCAGTTCTTC. Translating it yields CASSSGLAGPSQFF.

This chain uses TRBV2 with TRBJ1-2; TRBD1 is a possible D gene (5 bases). This CDR3 comprises 14 residues. Trimming took off 5 bases at V and 5 bases at J, with 15 bases between the two ends. CDR1 and CDR2 (germline): SNHLY, FYNNEI. The CDR3: CASSRGREGYGYTF. The CDR3 nucleotides read TGTGCCAGCAGTCGCGGCAGGGAAGGGTATGGCTACACCTTC.

The V gene is TRBV6-5, the J gene TRBJ2-7, with D possibly matching TRBD1 (6 bases). Deletions cut 1 base from V and 7 bases from J, with 20 bases between. CDR1 MNHEY and CDR2 SVGAGI come from the germline V gene. This CDR3 is 16 amino acids long. This CDR3 is CASSYLGVGASGEQYF. CDR3 DNA: TGTGCCAGCAGTTACTTAGGCGTGGGGGCATCGGGGGAGCAGTACTTC.

In nucleotides, the CDR3 is TGCGCCAGCAGCCCGGACCCGACTAGCACAGATACGCAGTATTTT. It encodes CASSPDPTSTDTQYF. The chain uses TRBV4-1 and TRBJ2-3; D is uncertain. The germline gives CDR1 MGHRA, CDR2 YSYEKL. The V gene lost 4 bases and the J gene lost 0 bases, with 11 bases spanning the gap. The CDR3 consists of 15 residues.

The V gene is TRBV15, the J gene TRBJ2-5, with D hard to call. This CDR3 spans 16 amino acids. Germline V CDR1 and CDR2: LNHNV, YYDKDF (reference sequence). V was trimmed by 5 bases and J by 2 bases, leaving 18 bases between them. The CDR3 sequence is CATSDLGPYSQETQYF. CDR3 DNA sequence: TGTGCCACCAGCGACCTCGGACCGTACTCTCAAGAGACCCAGTACTTC.

There are a few counts of this clone. The J gene is TRBJ1-1, the V gene TRBV4-2; D gene uncertain. Germline V lookup: CDR1 LGHNA, CDR2 YNFKEQ. The CDR3 runs to 14 residues. V was clipped by 0 bases and J by 1 base, with 6 bases between them. CDR3 amino acids: CASSQEDGNTEAFF. The DNA for the CDR3 is TGTGCCAGCAGCCAAGAGGACGGGAACACTGAAGCTTTCTTT.

V gene TRBV19 combines with J gene TRBJ2-3; D not certain. The V end was cut by 3 bases, the J end by 3 bases, with 16 bases between. CDR3 length: 16 amino acids. Per germline, CDR1 LNHDA and CDR2 SQIVND (reference sequence). The CDR3 loop reads CASSIIWSRRTDTQYF. DNA of the CDR3: TGTGCCAGTAGTATCATATGGTCTAGAAGGACAGATACGCAGTATTTT.

V gene TRBV27 combines with J gene TRBJ2-1; TRBD2 might be the D (5 bases). V was shortened by 2 bases and J by 4 bases, with 9 bases between the two germline ends. Germline V gene sequence: CDR1 MNHEY, CDR2 SMNVEV (reference sequence). CDR3 size: 14 residues. CDR3 region: CASSLAGLYNEQFF. CDR3 DNA: TGTGCCAGCAGTTTAGCGGGCCTTTACAATGAGCAGTTCTTC.

The rearrangement uses TRBV6-1 and TRBJ1-1, with TRBD1 identical over 7 bases. V was clipped by 0 bases and J by 7 bases; unmatched bases: 8. This CDR3 has 15 residues. CDR1 is MNHNS, CDR2 SASEGT, per germline. The CDR3 region is CASSEARGRTYEAFF. CDR3 DNA sequence: TGTGCCAGCAGTGAAGCGAGGGGGCGGACTTATGAAGCTTTCTTT.

The chain links TRBV5-6 to TRBJ2-7, with D possibly TRBD2 on 6 matching bases. V was clipped by 4 bases and J by 0 bases, with 17 bases between them. CDR1 and CDR2 (germline): SGHDT, YYEEEE. This CDR3 comprises 16 residues. The chain's CDR3 is CASSLEGWTNSYEQYF. Written as DNA, the CDR3 is TGTGCCAGCAGCCTGGAGGGCTGGACCAACTCCTACGAGCAGTACTTC.

This sequence joins TRBV5-4 and TRBJ1-2, with a tentative D call TRBD1 (5 bases). V shed 9 bases and J shed 7 bases, with 13 bases lying between them. The CDR3 is made up of 11 amino acids. CDR1 and CDR2 (germline): SGHNT, YYREEE (reference sequence). CDR3: CATVGALGYTF. The CDR3 DNA reads TGTGCCACCGTTGGGGCTCTTGGCTACACCTTC.

The gene calls are TRBV27 and TRBJ2-7; the match to TRBD1 covers 7 bases. This CDR3 has 14 amino acids. Germline V gene data show CDR1 as MNHEY and CDR2 as SMNVEV (reference sequence). Trimming removed 4 bases from V and 5 bases from J; junction bases left unmatched: 8. In nucleotides, the CDR3 is TGTGCCAGCAGTTCGAGACAGGGTAGAAACGAGCAGTACTTC. As protein: CASSSRQGRNEQYF.

As DNA, the CDR3 is TGTGCCAGCAGCTTAGGATGGGGACCGGGGGACTCACCCCTCCACTTT. It codes for CASSLGWGPGDSPLHF. The chain recombines TRBV7-2 with TRBJ1-6, with D possibly TRBD1 on 5 matching bases. The CDR3 runs to 16 residues. CDR1 and CDR2 from the germline V gene are SGHTA and FQGNSA. The ends were cut back, 1 base at V and 10 bases at J, with 17 bases in the middle.

The J gene is TRBJ1-1, the V gene TRBV5-8, with a weak D call TRBD1 (5 bases). The CDR3 is 14 residues long. The V gene lost 0 bases and the J gene lost 4 bases, with 10 bases spanning the gap. CDR1 is SGHTS and CDR2 is YDEGEE in the germline V gene. CDR3 region: CASSLAGGSTEAFF. The CDR3 coding sequence is TGTGCCAGCAGCTTGGCGGGGGGAAGCACTGAAGCTTTCTTT. The complete variable domain, with remaining parts taken from reference TRBV5-8 and TRBJ1-1, reads EAGVTQSPTHLIKTRGQQATLRCSPISGHTSVYWYQQALGLGLQFLLWYDEGEERNRGNFPPRFSGRQFPNYSSELNVNALELEDSALYLCASSLAGGSTEAFFGQGTRLTVV.

This clone occurred once. This chain links TRBV5-6 with TRBJ1-5, with no clear D. V lost 2 bases and J lost 2, with 2 bases in between. The CDR3 length is 12 residues. CDR1 is SGHDT, CDR2 YYEEEE, per germline. CDR3 sequence: CASSFGNQPQHF. In DNA, the CDR3 is TGTGCCAGCAGCTTCGGCAATCAGCCCCAGCATTTT.

The chain links TRBV9 to TRBJ1-2; possible D gene TRBD1, 5 bases. With 0 bases removed from V and 0 bases from J, the gap between germline ends came to 12 bases. The CDR3 length is 16 residues. Germline V gives CDR1 SGDLS, CDR2 YYNGEE. CDR3 protein: CASSVDWDPPNYGYTF. The CDR3 region has the DNA TGTGCCAGCAGCGTAGATTGGGACCCTCCTAACTATGGCTACACCTTC. Together with reference TRBV9 and TRBJ1-2, the CDR3 gives the full variable domain: DSGVTQTPKHLITATGQRVTLRCSPRSGDLSVYWYQQSLDQGLQFLIQYYNGEERAKGNILERFSAQQFPDLHSELNLSSLELGDSALYFCASSVDWDPPNYGYTFGSGTRLTVV.

The gene calls are TRBV13 and TRBJ2-7; D is uncertain. This CDR3 contains 12 residues. The V end was cut by 5 bases, the J end by 0 bases, with 5 bases between. Germline V gives CDR1 PRHDT, CDR2 FYEKMQ (reference sequence). The CDR3 loop reads CASSPTSYEQYF. The CDR3 region has the DNA TGTGCCAGCAGCCCCACCTCCTACGAGCAGTACTTC.